The 9 T cell receptor beta chains in this list originate from one sample, sequenced in a study of cytomegalovirus exposure and HLA in healthy donors (TCRdb year 2017). The library was built by means of the immunoSEQ multiplex PCR assay. The multiplex PCR relied on a mix of 60 forward primers for TCR Vbeta segments and 13 reverse primers for TCR Jbeta segments. TCRdb retrieved this table from immuneACCESS and kept in-frame rearrangements only. Not all clones are present; in checked studies, unresolved V genes account for under half, and no reason is known for the remainder. The sample records roughly 68,000 clones, 60% to 75% of which are singletons. The ten largest account for about 20% of the sample. The sequenced sample was PBMCs. Receptor source: a man aged 40-50 years in good health and CMV-seropositive.

This clone turned up a few times. V gene TRBV10-1 combines with J gene TRBJ2-1; perhaps TRBD2 as D (5 bases). This CDR3 region has 11 residues. From germline, CDR1 is WNHNN and CDR2 SYGVQD (reference sequence). V was shortened by 7 bases and J by 7 bases, with 8 bases between the two germline ends. This chain's CDR3 is CASKPGNEQFF. CDR3 sequence (DNA): TGCGCCAGCAAGCCGGGGAATGAGCAGTTCTTC.

V gene TRBV9 combines with J gene TRBJ2-3; D might be TRBD2 (7 bases). CDR3 length: 16 amino acids. Trimming shortened V by 0 bases and J by 4 bases, and 15 bases separated the two germline ends. Germline values: CDR1 SGDLS, CDR2 YYNGEE. The DNA for the CDR3 is TGTGCCAGCAGCGTAGAGGCGGGGGCTCTGGCAGATACGCAGTATTTT. This sequence encodes CASSVEAGALADTQYF.

This clone was observed a few times. The V gene is TRBV7-2, the J gene TRBJ2-2; maybe TRBD2 (5 bases). Germline V gene sequence: CDR1 SGHTA, CDR2 FQGNSA. Between the trimmed V and J ends, which lost 8 bases and 3 bases, there was a span of 10 bases. CDR3 length equals 13 residues. The CDR3 region is CASSGEYTGELFF. The CDR3 nucleotides are TGTGCCAGCTCTGGGGAGTACACCGGGGAGCTGTTTTTT.

The CDR3 reads CASSGLAGGRTGELFF. CDR3 DNA sequence: TGCGCCAGCAGTGGACTAGCGGGGGGTAGAACCGGGGAGCTGTTTTTT. The rearrangement uses TRBV10-1 and TRBJ2-2, with 13 bases identical to TRBD2. Germline V lookup: CDR1 WNHNN, CDR2 SYGVQD (reference sequence). The CDR3 is made up of 16 amino acids. V was pared by 4 bases and J by 5 bases, with 4 bases of the junction left unmatched.

V is TRBV29-1 and J is TRBJ2-1, with D unresolved. Per the germline V gene, CDR1 is SQVTM and CDR2 is ANQGSEA. This CDR3 comprises 11 residues. The V and J ends lost 0 bases and 12 bases respectively, with 9 bases between them. DNA for the CDR3: TGCAGCGTTGAAGAGGCTTCTGGGCAGTTCTTC. Protein sequence: CSVEEASGQFF.

This clone was seen once. The chain has TRBV30 and TRBJ1-6; no reliable D call. Germline V gene sequence: CDR1 GTSNPN, CDR2 SVGIG (reference sequence). The CDR3 consists of 12 residues. V dropped 5 bases and J dropped 13 bases, with 15 bases sitting between them. The CDR3 is CAWSQDIDPLHF. The CDR3 DNA reads as TGTGCCTGGTCGCAAGACATTGATCCCCTCCACTTT.

J is TRBJ1-5 and V is TRBV19; no firm D call. The CDR3 consists of 12 residues. Germline V gene lookup returns CDR1 LNHDA and CDR2 SQIVND (reference sequence). Trimming cost V 5 bases and J 7 bases, with 9 bases left between them. In DNA, the CDR3 is TGTGCCAGTAGTTTTCAGCGACAGCCCCAGCATTTT. Its translation is CASSFQRQPQHF.

The V and J genes are TRBV4-2 and TRBJ1-2; D call uncertain. CDR1 and CDR2 (germline): LGHNA, YNFKEQ. The CDR3 loop spans 16 amino acids. V lost 1 base, J lost 4 bases, and 16 bases lay in between. In DNA form, the CDR3 reads TGTGCCAGCAGCCAAGGGGCGGTTCCGGGAATCTATGGCTACACCTTC. It yields the protein CASSQGAVPGIYGYTF.

The chain combines TRBV5-4 with TRBJ1-6, with a tentative D call TRBD1 (5 bases). CDR1 SGHNT and CDR2 YYREEE come from the germline V gene (reference sequence). The CDR3 has 14 amino acids. The V and J ends lost 3 bases and 7 bases respectively, with 11 bases between them. CDR3 amino acids: CASSWRDSNSPLHF. CDR3 DNA sequence: TGTGCCAGCAGCTGGCGGGACTCGAATTCACCCCTCCACTTT.